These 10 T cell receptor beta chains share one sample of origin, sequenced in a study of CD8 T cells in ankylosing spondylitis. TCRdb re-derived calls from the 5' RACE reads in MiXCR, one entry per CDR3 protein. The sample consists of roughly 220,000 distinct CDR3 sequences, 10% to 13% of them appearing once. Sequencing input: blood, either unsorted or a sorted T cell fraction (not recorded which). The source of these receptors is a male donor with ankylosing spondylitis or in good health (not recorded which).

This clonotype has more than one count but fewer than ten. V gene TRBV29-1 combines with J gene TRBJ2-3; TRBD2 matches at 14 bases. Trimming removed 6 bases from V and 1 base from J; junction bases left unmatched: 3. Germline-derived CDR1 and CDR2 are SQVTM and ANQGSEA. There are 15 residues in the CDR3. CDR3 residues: CSVEGLAGGTDTQYF. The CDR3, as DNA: TGCAGCGTCGAGGGACTAGCGGGGGGCACAGATACGCAGTATTTT.

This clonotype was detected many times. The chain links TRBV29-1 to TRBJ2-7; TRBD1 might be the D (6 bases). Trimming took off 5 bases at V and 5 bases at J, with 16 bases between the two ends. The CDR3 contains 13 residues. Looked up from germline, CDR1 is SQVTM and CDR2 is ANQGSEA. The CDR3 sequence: CSVIVTGRHEQYF. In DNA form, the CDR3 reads TGCAGCGTTATCGTGACAGGTCGGCACGAGCAGTACTTC.

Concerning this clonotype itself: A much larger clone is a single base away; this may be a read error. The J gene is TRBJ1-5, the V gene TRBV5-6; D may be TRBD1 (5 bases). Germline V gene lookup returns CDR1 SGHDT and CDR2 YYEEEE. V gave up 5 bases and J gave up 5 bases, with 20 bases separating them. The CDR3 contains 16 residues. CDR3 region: CASSYLGGPGDQPQHF. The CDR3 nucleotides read TGTGCCAGCAGTTATCTGGGGGGTCCTGGCGATCAGCCCCAGCATTTT. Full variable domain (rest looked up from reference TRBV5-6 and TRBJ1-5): DAGVTQSPTHLIKTRGQQVTLRCSPKSGHDTVSWYQQALGQGPQFIFQYYEEEERQRGNFPDRFSGHQFPNYSSELNVNALLLGDSALYLCASSYLGGPGDQPQHFGDGTRLSIL.

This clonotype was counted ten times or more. CDR3 protein: CASSYSVVENTEAFF. CDR3 nucleotides: TGTGCCAGCAGTTACTCGGTTGTGGAGAACACTGAAGCTTTCTTT. V is TRBV6-5 and J is TRBJ1-1, with no clear D. There are 15 residues in the CDR3. V lost 0 bases and J lost 1, with 9 bases in between. CDR1 is MNHEY and CDR2 is SVGAGI in the germline V gene.

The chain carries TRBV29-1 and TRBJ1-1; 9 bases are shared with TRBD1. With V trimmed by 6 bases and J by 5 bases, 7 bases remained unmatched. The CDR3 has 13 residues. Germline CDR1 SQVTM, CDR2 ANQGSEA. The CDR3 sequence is CSVQTGGQTEAFF. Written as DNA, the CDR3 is TGCAGCGTCCAAACAGGGGGCCAAACTGAAGCTTTCTTT.

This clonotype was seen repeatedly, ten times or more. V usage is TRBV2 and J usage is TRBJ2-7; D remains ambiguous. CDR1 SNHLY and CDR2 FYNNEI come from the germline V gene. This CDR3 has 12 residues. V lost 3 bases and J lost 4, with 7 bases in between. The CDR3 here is CASSESWYEQYF. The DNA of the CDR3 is TGTGCCAGCAGTGAGTCTTGGTACGAGCAGTACTTC.

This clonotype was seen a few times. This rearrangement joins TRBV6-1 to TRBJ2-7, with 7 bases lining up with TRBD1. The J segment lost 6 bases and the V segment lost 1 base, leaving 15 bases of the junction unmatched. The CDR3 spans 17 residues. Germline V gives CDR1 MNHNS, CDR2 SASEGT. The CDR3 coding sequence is TGTGCCAGCAGTGAAGATGCTTTGAGACAGGGCCCCGTCGAGCAGTACTTC. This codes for CASSEDALRQGPVEQYF.

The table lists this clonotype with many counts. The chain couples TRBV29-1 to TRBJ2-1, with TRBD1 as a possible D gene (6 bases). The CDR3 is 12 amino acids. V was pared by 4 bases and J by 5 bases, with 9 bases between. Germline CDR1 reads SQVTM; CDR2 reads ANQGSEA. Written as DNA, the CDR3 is TGCAGCGTTGCAGGGGTCCACAATGAGCAGTTCTTC. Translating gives CSVAGVHNEQFF.

CDR3: CASSLFGPGGSTDTQYF. The CDR3 nucleotides are TGTGCCAGCAGTTTATTCGGGCCGGGTGGAAGCACAGATACGCAGTATTTT. The chain joins TRBV27 to TRBJ2-3; no clear D gene. Per the germline V gene, CDR1 is MNHEY and CDR2 is SMNVEV (reference sequence). There are 17 residues in the CDR3. Trimming shortened V by 1 base and J by 0 bases, and 14 bases separated the two germline ends.

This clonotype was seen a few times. CDR3 region: CASSYGQGSNEQYF. CDR3 bases: TGCGCCAGCAGCTACGGACAGGGGTCCAACGAGCAGTACTTC. V and J are TRBV5-1 and TRBJ2-7, with TRBD1 matching 9 bases. The CDR3 spans 14 residues. CDR1 and CDR2 (germline): SGHRS, YFSETQ. The ends lost 3 bases at V and 5 bases at J; junction bases unmatched: 6.